This T cell receptor beta chain was documented in a study of CD8 T cells in ankylosing spondylitis. This clonotype was found many times. Its antigen is not known. CDR1 and CDR2 from the germline V gene are SGHRS and YFSETQ. Between the trimmed V and J ends, which lost 0 bases and 0 bases, there was a span of 6 bases. The CDR3 loop spans 14 amino acids. Findings and limits, study-wide: Peripheral blood samples showed relatively rare disease-linked clones, and these clones were CD8+. A motif of fewer than ten highly homologous TCR beta variants was seen as apparently characteristic of ankylosing spondylitis blood. In the blood and synovial fluid of reactive arthritis, some motif variants had been previously reported.

TCRdb re-analysed the 5' RACE reads in MiXCR, keeping a single row per CDR3 protein. The sample lists 150,000 to 200,000 distinct CDR3 sequences; approximately 32% were seen once. This TCR was sampled from a male donor with ankylosing spondylitis. Sequencing used synovial fluid, either unsorted or a sorted T cell fraction (not recorded which). V and J are TRBV5-1 and TRBJ1-2; D not resolved. CDR3 region: CASSLEPANYGYTF. The CDR3 DNA sequence: TGCGCCAGCAGCTTGGAGCCAGCTAACTATGGCTACACCTTC.